Following are 3 T cell receptor beta chains from one sample sequenced in a study of shared clonotypes between healthy human individuals (dated by TCRdb to 2018 to 2020). Library construction relied on the immunoSEQ multiplex PCR assay. The source is immuneACCESS, and TCRdb retained only in-frame sequences with V and J called. Part of the clones is not carried over; for the studies checked, unresolved V genes explain less than half of this, and the remainder is unexplained. The sample table holds hundreds of thousands of clones, of which roughly four fifths were seen once. The top ten clones comprise about 12% of the sample. Input material: PBMCs. These receptor sequences come from a woman in her thirties or forties in good health. Some clones in this sample may be carry-over from other donors' samples.

The chain uses TRBV4-1 and TRBJ2-1; D is possibly TRBD2 (9 bases). V was trimmed by 4 bases and J by 8 bases, leaving 21 bases between them. Germline CDR1 MGHRA, CDR2 YSYEKL. This CDR3 spans 16 amino acids. The CDR3, as DNA: TGCGCCAGCAGCCTATCAGGGGGCGGGAGGGCACATGAGCAGTTCTTC. It codes for CASSLSGGGRAHEQFF.

This chain uses TRBV2 with TRBJ1-2, with unresolved D. The CDR3 spans 15 residues. The germline V gene encodes CDR1 SNHLY and CDR2 FYNNEI. The V gene lost 6 bases and the J gene lost 5 bases, with 19 bases spanning the gap. CDR3 loop: CASSPTGGDGYGYTF. The CDR3 bases are TGTGCCAGCAGCCCGACCGGTGGGGATGGTTATGGCTACACCTTC.

This clone has only one observation. This rearrangement joins TRBV7-3 to TRBJ2-1; no definite D call. Germline V gene lookup returns CDR1 SGHTA and CDR2 FQGTGA. This CDR3 has 15 residues. The V gene lost 1 base and the J gene lost 5 bases, with 12 bases spanning the gap. CDR3 sequence: CASSLSSLRNNEQFF. The CDR3, as DNA: TGTGCCAGCAGCTTAAGCAGCCTCCGTAACAATGAGCAGTTCTTC.